The next 26 T cell receptor beta chains were all read from a single sample in a study of regulatory T cells in long-lasting Graves disease. Construction of the TCR beta libraries employed iRepertoire HTBI primers in conjunction with Arm-PCR of CDR3 regions. MiXCR, run by TCRdb on the multiplex PCR reads, gives a single entry per CDR3 protein. The table includes 350,000 to 450,000 distinct CDR3 sequences, approximately 12% detected once. Time point described: newly diagnosed GD, antithyroid drugs for less than 3 months. The TCR library was made from RNA that had been extracted from PBMCs in TRIzol. These data are also associated with another study on T cells in Graves' hyperthyroidism and ophthalmopathy.

This sample comprised peripheral blood mononuclear cells (PBMCs), obtained at new diagnosis, from a patient treated with antithyroid drugs. The origin of the receptors is a woman between 18 and 29 years old with Graves disease.

This clonotype appeared many times. The chain is built from TRBV20-1 and TRBJ2-1, with D perhaps TRBD1 (6 bases). Trimming removed 2 bases at V and 0 bases at J, with 8 bases between. The CDR3 is made up of 14 amino acids. Germline loops: CDR1 DFQATT, CDR2 SNEGSKA (reference sequence). The CDR3 DNA reads as TGCAGTGCTAGACAGGGGAGCTCCTACAATGAGCAGTTCTTC. Its translation is CSARQGSSYNEQFF.

This clonotype was detected a few times. The chain recombines TRBV7-9 with TRBJ2-7, with 9 bases lining up with TRBD2. Looked up from germline, CDR1 is SEHNR and CDR2 is FQNEAQ (reference sequence). Germline trimming cut 5 bases from V and 1 base from J; bases unmatched to any gene: 9. The CDR3 runs to 16 residues. This CDR3 reads CASSRVAGVGSYEQYF. CDR3 sequence (DNA): TGTGCCAGCAGCCGAGTAGCGGGAGTGGGGTCCTACGAGCAGTACTTC.

The chain links TRBV4-2 to TRBJ2-1; 8 nucleotides line up with TRBD1. This CDR3 is 15 amino acids long. V trimming: 1 base; J trimming: 6 bases; junction bases outside the gene matches: 5. The germline CDR1 and CDR2 sequences are LGHNA and YNFKEQ. The CDR3 sequence is CASSQGSTGGNEQFF. CDR3 DNA: TGTGCCAGCAGCCAAGGGTCCACAGGGGGCAATGAGCAGTTCTTC.

This clonotype showed up just a few times. The rearrangement uses TRBV13 and TRBJ2-1, with 9 bases that match TRBD1. CDR1 is PRHDT, CDR2 FYEKMQ, per germline (reference sequence). Trimming removed 5 bases from V and 5 bases from J; junction bases left unmatched: 7. There are 15 residues in the CDR3. CDR3 in DNA: TGTGCCAGCAGCGTGGGACAGGGTGGTAACAATGAGCAGTTCTTC. It codes for CASSVGQGGNNEQFF.

This clonotype was seen many times. The chain is built from TRBV10-2 and TRBJ2-6; 13 nucleotides align to TRBD2. The CDR3 runs to 18 residues. With V trimmed by 6 bases and J by 0 bases, 5 bases remained unmatched. Per the germline V gene, CDR1 is WSHSY and CDR2 is SAAADI. The CDR3 reads CASSPGLAGHSGANVLTF. CDR3 DNA sequence: TGCGCCAGCAGCCCGGGACTAGCGGGGCACTCTGGGGCCAACGTCCTGACTTTC.

This clonotype appeared a few times. It may be a read error: a sequence one base away is much more abundant. J is TRBJ2-7 and V is TRBV11-2; D remains unclear. V shed 8 bases and J shed 3 bases, with 17 bases lying between them. The CDR3 contains 14 residues. CDR1 and CDR2 from the germline V gene are SGHAT and FQNNGV. The CDR3 nucleotides are TGTGCCAGCGGCTCGCACTGGGTTCACTACGAGCAGTACTTC. Translation gives CASGSHWVHYEQYF. Together with reference TRBV11-2 and TRBJ2-7, the CDR3 gives the full variable domain: EAGVAQSPRYKIIEKRQSVAFWCNPISGHATLYWYQQILGQGPKLLIQFQNNGVVDDSQLPKDRFSAERLKGVDSTLKIQPAKLEDSAVYLCASGSHWVHYEQYFGPGTRLTVT.

The chain couples TRBV30 to TRBJ2-2; TRBD2 is a possible D gene (5 bases). This CDR3 is 16 amino acids long. Germline lookup yields CDR1 GTSNPN and CDR2 SVGIG (reference sequence). The ends were cut back, 0 bases at V and 1 base at J, with 12 bases in the middle. CDR3 amino acids: CAWSVRGKGNTGELFF. CDR3 nucleotide sequence: TGTGCCTGGAGTGTACGAGGGAAGGGGAACACCGGGGAGCTGTTTTTT. The whole variable domain, filled in from reference TRBV30 and TRBJ2-2, reads SQTIHQWPATLVQPVGSPLSLECTVEGTSNPNLYWYRQAAGRGLQLLFYSVGIGQISSEVPQNLSASRPQDRQFILSSKKLLLSDSGFYLCAWSVRGKGNTGELFFGEGSRLTVL.

This clonotype has more than one count but fewer than ten. The genes are TRBV24-1 and TRBJ1-5; D uncertain. Trimming took off 6 bases at V and 0 bases at J, with 14 bases between the two ends. Germline V lookup: CDR1 KGHDR, CDR2 SFDVKD. The CDR3 covers 16 residues. CDR3 sequence reads: CATSPPPTDSNQPQHF. DNA for the CDR3: TGTGCCACCAGTCCACCCCCAACAGATAGCAATCAGCCCCAGCATTTT.

The genes are TRBV24-1 and TRBJ2-2; D perhaps matches TRBD1 (6 bases). The V end lost 4 bases, the J end lost 3 bases, and 14 bases lay between the germline ends. The CDR3 covers 16 residues. CDR1 and CDR2 from the germline V gene are KGHDR and SFDVKD. CDR3 sequence (DNA): TGTGCCACCAGTGAGCCCCAGGGACAATACACCGGGGAGCTGTTTTTT. Its translation: CATSEPQGQYTGELFF.

This clonotype was observed a few times. The genes are TRBV4-3 and TRBJ1-2; 12 nucleotides align to TRBD1. This CDR3 is built from 15 residues. The V segment lost 3 bases and the J segment 8 bases; nucleotides outside the gene matches: 7. Germline CDR1 and CDR2: LGHNA and YSLEER. The CDR3 reads CASSQWGQGALGYTF. CDR3 nucleotides: TGCGCCAGCAGCCAGTGGGGACAGGGGGCTTTGGGCTACACCTTC.

The CDR3 DNA reads as TGTGCCATCAGTGACAGGGTAGAGACATATAGCAATCAGCCCCAGCATTTT. Translated, it gives CAISDRVETYSNQPQHF. The chain has TRBV10-3 and TRBJ1-5, with a weak D call TRBD1 (5 bases). V was pared by 3 bases and J by 0 bases, with 15 bases between. Germline V gene lookup returns CDR1 ENHRY and CDR2 SYGVKD. The CDR3 covers 17 residues.

This clonotype was found many times. The V and J genes are TRBV12-3 or TRBV12-4 and TRBJ1-5; D not resolved. V was trimmed by 5 bases and J by 6 bases, leaving 17 bases between them. CDR3 length: 15 residues. CDR3 DNA sequence: TGTGCCAGCAGTGCGTCTCGCTCCATCTCTCAGCCCCAGCATTTT. This gives the protein CASSASRSISQPQHF.

Ten or more counts support this clonotype. The chain couples TRBV20-1 to TRBJ2-3, with no clear D. Germline lookup yields CDR1 DFQATT and CDR2 SNEGSKA (reference sequence). CDR3 size: 15 residues. The V end was cut by 1 base, the J end by 1 base, with 12 bases between. The CDR3 protein is CSARGPDSRTDTQYF. As DNA, the CDR3 is TGCAGTGCTAGAGGGCCCGACTCTCGCACAGATACGCAGTATTTT.

This clonotype was picked up many times. V gene TRBV14 combines with J gene TRBJ2-1; 11 nucleotides line up with TRBD2. Germline CDR1 is SGHDN and CDR2 is FVKESK. The CDR3 runs 17 residues. J gave up 8 bases and V 1 base, and 10 bases lay outside the gene matches. CDR3: CASSQGLAGGPRDEQFF. In DNA form, the CDR3 reads TGTGCCAGCAGCCAAGGATTAGCGGGAGGGCCCCGGGATGAGCAGTTCTTC. Together with reference TRBV14 and TRBJ2-1, the CDR3 gives the full variable domain: EAGVTQFPSHSVIEKGQTVTLRCDPISGHDNLYWYRRVMGKEIKFLLHFVKESKQDESGMPNNRFLAERTGGTYSTLKVQPAELEDSGVYFCASSQGLAGGPRDEQFFGPGTRLTVL.

Ten or more counts support this clonotype. The J gene is TRBJ1-1, the V gene TRBV7-9; D gene ambiguous. The CDR3 runs to 13 residues. Between the trimmed V and J ends, which lost 7 bases and 1 base, there was a span of 10 bases. Germline CDR1 and CDR2: SEHNR and FQNEAQ (reference sequence). Here the CDR3 DNA reads TGTGCCAGCATCCTAGGACGGAACACTGAAGCTTTCTTT. Encoded protein: CASILGRNTEAFF. Supplemented by reference TRBV7-9 and TRBJ1-1, the full variable domain reads DTGVSQNPRHKITKRGQNVTFRCDPISEHNRLYWYRQTLGQGPEFLTYFQNEAQLEKSRLLSDRFSAERPKGSFSTLEIQRTEQGDSAMYLCASILGRNTEAFFGQGTRLTVV.

This clonotype showed up just a few times. The chain combines TRBV7-3 with TRBJ1-1; D ambiguous. Deletions cut 1 base from V and 3 bases from J, with 12 bases between. The CDR3 spans 15 residues. CDR1 and CDR2 (germline): SGHTA, FQGTGA. For the CDR3, the DNA is TGTGCCAGCAGCTTAAGGGCCGGGAGAGACACTGAAGCTTTCTTT. This gives the protein CASSLRAGRDTEAFF.

This clonotype occurred many times. The chain uses TRBV7-3 and TRBJ1-2; D uncertain. V was pared by 1 base and J by 1 base, with 7 bases between. CDR1 and CDR2 (germline): SGHTA, FQGTGA. CDR3 length equals 14 residues. CDR3 DNA: TGTGCCAGCAGCTTAAGGCGGGGTAACTATGGCTACACCTTC. Translated, it gives CASSLRRGNYGYTF.

Only a few counts were recorded for this clonotype. The chain recombines TRBV7-2 with TRBJ1-2; D ambiguous. There are 15 residues in the CDR3. The ends were cut back, 5 bases at V and 5 bases at J, with 18 bases in the middle. Germline values: CDR1 SGHTA, CDR2 FQGNSA. This CDR3 is CASSPRRGGLYGYTF. In DNA, the CDR3 is TGTGCCAGCAGCCCCCGGAGAGGCGGCCTTTATGGCTACACCTTC. Full variable domain (outside the CDR3, taken from reference TRBV7-2 and TRBJ1-2): GAGVSQSPSNKVTEKGKDVELRCDPISGHTALYWYRQSLGQGLEFLIYFQGNSAPDKSGLPSDRFSAERTGGSVSTLTIQRTQQEDSAVYLCASSPRRGGLYGYTFGSGTRLTVV.

Ten or more counts support this clonotype. The rearrangement links TRBV20-1 to TRBJ2-7; 12 bases match TRBD2. The V segment lost 1 base and the J segment 1 base; nucleotides outside the gene matches: 8. This CDR3 has 17 amino acids. CDR1 DFQATT and CDR2 SNEGSKA come from the germline V gene (reference sequence). The CDR3 DNA follows: TGCAGTGCTAGAGCCTCGACTAGCGGGAGATGGTCCTACGAGCAGTACGTC. Translated, it gives CSARASTSGRWSYEQYV.

The sample holds a few counts of this clonotype. This chain links TRBV12-3 or TRBV12-4 with TRBJ2-6; unclear D gene. The CDR3 sequence is 15 residues long. Trimming shortened V by 6 bases and J by 0 bases, and 9 bases separated the two germline ends. CDR3 sequence (DNA): TGTGCCAGCAGCTCCGCTGTCTCTGGGGCCAACGTCCTGACTTTC. This sequence encodes CASSSAVSGANVLTF.

This clonotype was recorded many times. This chain connects TRBV7-2 to TRBJ2-1; D unclear. The CDR3 extends over 14 amino acids. With 3 bases removed from V and 9 bases from J, the gap between germline ends came to 15 bases. Germline CDR1 reads SGHTA; CDR2 reads FQGNSA. The CDR3 coding sequence is TGTGCCAGCAGCTTGACGGCAGTTTCACGTGAGCAGTTCTTC. This sequence encodes CASSLTAVSREQFF.

The chain links TRBV6-1 to TRBJ1-5; D is ambiguous. Looked up from germline, CDR1 is MNHNS and CDR2 is SASEGT. The V end lost 6 bases, the J end lost 0 bases, and 6 bases lay between the germline ends. This CDR3 comprises 13 residues. The CDR3 reads CASSPFSNQPQHF. For the CDR3, the DNA is TGTGCCAGCAGCCCATTTAGCAATCAGCCCCAGCATTTT.

This clonotype has just a few counts. The chain uses TRBV3-1 and TRBJ2-4; 7 nucleotides agree with TRBD2. The CDR3 spans 15 residues. Trimming took 1 base from V and 7 from J; bases not matched to a gene: 7. The germline CDR1 and CDR2 sequences are LGHDT and YNNKEL (reference sequence). As DNA, the CDR3 is TGTGCCAGCAGCCAAGGGGTCCGGCGGGAGAACATTCAGTACTTC. Translating gives CASSQGVRRENIQYF.

This clonotype occurred many times. The CDR3 sequence is CASNGLQSNYGYTF. The CDR3 bases are TGTGCCAGCAATGGTTTACAGTCTAACTATGGCTACACCTTC. The J gene is TRBJ1-2, the V gene TRBV2; D remains unclear. The ends were cut back, 7 bases at V and 0 bases at J, with 12 bases in the middle. In germline, CDR1 is SNHLY, CDR2 FYNNEI. This CDR3 comprises 14 residues. The complete variable domain, with remaining parts taken from reference TRBV2 and TRBJ1-2, reads EPEVTQTPSHQVTQMGQEVILRCVPISNHLYFYWYRQILGQKVEFLVSFYNNEISEKSEIFDDQFSVERPDGSNFTLKIRSTKLEDSAMYFCASNGLQSNYGYTFGSGTRLTVV.

Regarding this clonotype: With a much larger clone just one base away, this may be a read error. The V and J genes are TRBV15 and TRBJ2-2, with D perhaps TRBD1 (6 bases). This CDR3 has 17 amino acids. Looked up from germline, CDR1 is LNHNV and CDR2 is YYDKDF (reference sequence). CDR3 in amino acids: CATSAPGTPSNTRELFF. In DNA, the CDR3 is TGTGCCACCAGCGCTCCCGGGACACCGAGTAACACCAGGGAGCTGTTTTTT.

The rearrangement links TRBV20-1 to TRBJ2-2; no reliable D call. Germline lookup yields CDR1 DFQATT and CDR2 SNEGSKA (reference sequence). The CDR3 covers 12 residues. Trimming took 2 bases from V and 7 from J, leaving 8 bases between them. The CDR3 loop is CSARPSNGELFF. As DNA, the CDR3 is TGCAGTGCTAGACCTTCGAACGGGGAGCTGTTTTTT.